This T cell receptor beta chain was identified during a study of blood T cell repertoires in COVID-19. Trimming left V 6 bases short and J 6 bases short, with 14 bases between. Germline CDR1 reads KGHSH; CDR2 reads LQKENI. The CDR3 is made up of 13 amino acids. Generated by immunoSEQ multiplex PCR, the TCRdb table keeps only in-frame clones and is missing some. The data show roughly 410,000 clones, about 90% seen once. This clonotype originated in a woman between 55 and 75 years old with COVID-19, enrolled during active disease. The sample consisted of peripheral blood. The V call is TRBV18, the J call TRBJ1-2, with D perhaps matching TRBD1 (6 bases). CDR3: CASSSGDLDGYTF. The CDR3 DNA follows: TGTGCCAGCTCCTCAGGGGACCTGGATGGCTACACCTTC.